This T cell receptor (beta chain) was captured in a study of CD8 T cells in ankylosing spondylitis. Study results and limitations: As reported, disease-linked clones showed significant enrichment in matched ankylosing spondylitis synovial fluid.

Trimming took off 3 bases at V and 5 bases at J, with 13 bases between the two ends. Germline CDR1 is SQVTM and CDR2 is ANQGSEA. This CDR3 comprises 13 residues. Using quantitative 5'-RACE with molecular barcodes, the authors made TCR beta libraries. TCRdb ran MiXCR on the 5' RACE reads and lists one entry per CDR3 protein. The repertoire includes under 450,000 distinct CDR3 sequences, roughly 20% of them detected once, and 13% sits in the top ten. As concerns this clonotype: The antigen is undetermined.

The receptor comes from a male donor with ankylosing spondylitis or in good health (not recorded which). The specimen sequenced was blood, either unsorted or a sorted T cell fraction (not recorded which). The gene calls are TRBV29-1 and TRBJ2-5; D might be TRBD1 (7 bases). The CDR3 region is CSVDRPGGETQYF. The CDR3 bases are TGCAGCGTTGACCGGCCAGGGGGGGAGACCCAGTACTTC.